These 30 T cell receptor delta chains originate from one sample sequenced in a study of γδ T cells in repeated Plasmodium falciparum infection. Gammadelta T cells were flow-sorted from PBMC into Vgamma9/Vdelta2+ and Vdelta2-negative populations for bulk analysis. TCRdb processed the multiplex PCR reads again with the CATT caller. The sample contains some 100,000 delta-chain clones, almost 1.5% of which appear only once. The material sequenced was gamma-delta T cells from blood. Every receptor here comes from a pool of human donors (malaria-infected and uninfected, not separated).

This clone occurred many times. The rearrangement joins TRDV1 to TRDJ1, with D maybe TRDD3 (9 bases). Matching the DNA to germline supplied the J gene, which TCRdb does not give. V was clipped by 0 bases and J by 6 bases, with 35 bases between them. Germline lookup yields CDR1 TSWWSYY and CDR2 QGS. This CDR3 contains 22 residues. CDR3 protein: CALGELTVLYFLQDWGRHKLIF. CDR3 coding DNA: TGTGCTCTTGGGGAACTAACGGTCCTCTACTTCCTACAAGACTGGGGGAGACATAAACTCATCTTT.

This clone was counted only a few times. A far more abundant clone sits one base away, making this likely a read error. Other nucleotide sequences from this sample produce the same CDR3. This chain joins TRDV2 and TRDJ1, with a possible D match to TRDD3 (5 bases). Germline V gene sequence: CDR1 GEAIGNYY, CDR2 EKD. The CDR3 is 16 amino acids. The DNA for the CDR3 is TGTGCCTGTGACACCGTGGGGCATCGCCAGACCGATAAGCTCATCTTT. Translation gives CACDTVGHRQTDKLIF.

This clone has just a few counts. Only one base separates this from a far larger clonotype, so it likely reflects a read error. Different DNA sequences within this sample yield the same CDR3. This rearrangement joins TRDV1 to TRDJ1, with TRDD3 identical over 10 bases. There are 19 residues in the CDR3. Per the germline V gene, CDR1 is TSWWSYY and CDR2 is QGS. DNA of the CDR3: TGTGCTCTTGGGGAACTTCGACTTTCCCACTGGGGGATTTTGGATAAGCTCATCTTT. Translating it yields CALGELRLSHWGILDKLIF.

This clone was counted only a few times. This DNA translates differently at residue 10 from the TCRdb protein, which is that of a much larger clone; a read error is likely, and the protein shown is the DNA's own translation. The V gene is TRDV1, the J gene TRDJ1, with D possibly TRDD3 on 6 matching bases. V gave up 2 bases and J gave up 2 bases, with 15 bases separating them. Looked up from germline, CDR1 is TSWWSYY and CDR2 is QGS. The CDR3 has 16 residues. The CDR3 spells CALGEMVLGYTDKLIF. CDR3 nucleotide sequence: TGTGCTCTTGGGGAAATGGTTCTGGGGTATACCGATAAACTCATCTTT.

This clone was counted only a few times. A far larger clone is one nucleotide away, so this likely arose from a read error. This sample includes further DNA sequences coding for the same CDR3. This chain connects TRDV1 to TRDJ2; the D gene is possibly TRDD3 (6 bases). The germline V gene encodes CDR1 TSWWSYY and CDR2 QGS. The CDR3 totals 14 residues. CDR3 sequence reads: CALGENALEAQLFF. The CDR3 DNA reads as TGTGCTCTGGGGGAAAATGCCCTGGAGGCACAACTCTTCTTT.

This clone was found a few times. This is likely an artifact of a read error, given a far larger clone one base away. At the DNA level, this CDR3 is encoded by other sequences in the same sample as well. This chain connects TRDV1 to TRDJ1, with 7 nucleotides matching TRDD3. J gave up 0 bases and V 1 base, and 20 bases lay outside the gene matches. Per the germline V gene, CDR1 is TSWWSYY and CDR2 is QGS. The CDR3 loop spans 21 amino acids. CDR3 in DNA: TGTGCTCTTGGGGAACCTGCGCCCCACTGGGGAATAATGCGCAACACCGATAAACTCATCTTT. This codes for CALGEPAPHWGIMRNTDKLIF.

A note on this clone: This likely came from a read error, as a far larger clone is one base away. The identical CDR3 is also encoded by other nucleotide sequences in the sample. No J gene was assigned, while the V gene was called as TRDV1; TRDD3, the D gene given by the table, was not confirmed from the DNA. The CDR3 length is 23 residues. Germline V CDR1 and CDR2: TSWWSYY, QGS. This CDR3 is CALGRPSETWGIKLTSYTDKLIF. In nucleotides, the CDR3 is TGTGCTCTTGGGAGGCCTTCGGAGACCTGGGGGATAAAGCTTACGTCCTACACCGATAAGCTCATCTTT.

Concerning this clone: The translation of this DNA and the TCRdb protein of a much larger clone differ at residue 8, probably owing to a read error; the protein shown here is translated from the DNA. CDR3 in DNA: TGTGCCTGTGACAAACTGGGGGAGAAGGGAAAACTCATCTTT. Amino acid sequence: CACDKLGEKGKLIF. This chain links TRDV2 with TRDJ1, with TRDD3 matching over 9 bases. TCRdb gives no J gene; it was assigned here by matching the DNA to germline. V dropped 2 bases and J dropped 8; count of bases not matched to a gene: 8. Germline V gene sequence: CDR1 GEAIGNYY, CDR2 EKD. This CDR3 has 14 amino acids.

The sample holds many counts of this clone. The chain links TRDV2 to TRDJ3; 10 bases match TRDD3. Germline V CDR1 and CDR2: GEAIGNYY, EKD. Trimming took 0 bases from V and 4 from J; bases not matched to a gene: 14. This CDR3 contains 21 residues. The CDR3 sequence is CACDTVSIVGDTRWDTRQMFF. The DNA for the CDR3 is TGTGCCTGTGACACCGTTTCAATTGTGGGGGATACACGGTGGGACACCCGACAGATGTTTTTC.

Of note for this clone: For this DNA, TCRdb reports the protein of a much larger clone, which diverges at residue 15, most likely from a read error; the protein presented here is translated directly from the DNA. The J gene is TRDJ2, the V gene TRDV2; 10 bases are shared with TRDD3. Near its end, the DNA agrees better with TRDJ1, so the J call may be wrong. Germline V CDR1 and CDR2: GEAIGNYY, EKD. The CDR3 totals 16 residues. CDR3 protein: CACDTGGYGRRAQLIF. The CDR3 DNA sequence: TGTGCCTGTGACACCGGGGGATACGGGCGTAGAGCACAACTCATCTTT.

In regard to this clone: This DNA translates differently at residue 9 from the TCRdb protein, which is that of a much larger clone; a read error is likely, and the protein shown is the DNA's own translation. The genes are TRDV2 and TRDJ1; 12 nucleotides line up with TRDD3. The CDR3 is made up of 14 amino acids. CDR1 is GEAIGNYY, CDR2 EKD, per germline. With 8 bases clipped from V and 3 bases from J, the junction kept 6 bases outside the gene matches. This CDR3 reads CAFAPGGYADKLIF. The CDR3 DNA reads as TGTGCCTTTGCCCCTGGGGGATACGCCGATAAACTCATCTTT.

This clone has just a few counts. The protein held in TCRdb is that of a much larger clone and does not match this DNA's translation at residue 15, likely because of a read error; the protein shown is translated from the DNA. The CDR3 bases are TGTGCCTGTGACACCGGTACTGGGGGATACACCGATAAACTCACCTTT. Its protein product is CACDTGTGGYTDKLTF. The chain couples TRDV2 to TRDJ1; 12 bases are a match to TRDD3. This CDR3 is built from 16 residues. CDR1 and CDR2 from the germline V gene are GEAIGNYY and EKD.

This clone came up a few times. Given a much more abundant clone one base away, this may be a read error. J is TRDJ1 and V is TRDV1; TRDD3 agrees at 10 bases. The J gene, missing from TCRdb, was assigned here through DNA to germline matching. The CDR3 is 26 residues long. J lost 0 bases, V lost 3 bases, and 34 bases had no gene match. CDR1 and CDR2 from the germline V gene are TSWWSYY and QGS. In DNA, the CDR3 is TGTGCTCTTGGGGATCTCTCTCCCAAATGCATCCAACTGGGGGATGGGGCCCGGTCGTACACCGATAAACTCATCTTT. Protein sequence: CALGDLSPKCIQLGDGARSYTDKLIF.

This clone was observed at least ten times. A far larger clone is a single base away, which makes a read error likely. The sample holds other DNA sequences that translate to the same CDR3. J is TRDJ1 and V is TRDV2; a possible D gene is TRDD3 (5 bases). Since TCRdb gives no J gene, matching the DNA to germline was used here to assign it. Germline CDR1 reads GEAIGNYY; CDR2 reads EKD. This CDR3 comprises 16 residues. CDR3 DNA sequence: TGTGCCTGCGACACCGTGGGGCATCGCCAGACCGATAAACTCATCTTT. This encodes CACDTVGHRQTDKLIF.

Of note for this clone: This DNA's translation and the protein TCRdb lists, from a much larger clone, do not match at residue 13, likely due to a read error; the protein shown is translated from the DNA. The CDR3 loop reads CACETSPSYWGIHVPDTDKLIF. CDR3 DNA sequence: TGTGCCTGTGAAACCTCGCCCTCGTACTGGGGGATACACGTTCCCGACACCGATAAACTCATCTTT. This chain links TRDV2 with TRDJ1; 12 bases are shared with TRDD3. No J gene was available from TCRdb, and it was assigned here by a germline match of the DNA. V dropped 4 bases and J dropped 0; count of bases not matched to a gene: 23. Germline loops: CDR1 GEAIGNYY, CDR2 EKD. This CDR3 comprises 22 residues.

In regard to this clone: A single base is all that separates this from a far larger clone, so a read error is likely. Other DNA sequences from this sample encode an identical CDR3 as well. J is TRDJ1 and V is TRDV1; 12 nucleotides agree with TRDD3. V was pared by 6 bases and J by 8 bases, with 31 bases of the junction left unmatched. The germline CDR1 and CDR2 sequences are TSWWSYY and QGS. The CDR3 is 22 residues long. The CDR3 loop is CALGSPSLPTAWGWGIRIKLIF. CDR3 sequence (DNA): TGTGCTCTTGGCTCCCCGTCCCTTCCTACGGCCTGGGGCTGGGGGATACGGATAAAACTCATCTTT.

Remarks on this clone: The mismatch at residue 5 between this DNA's translation and the TCRdb protein of a much larger clone likely reflects a read error; the protein shown is translated from the DNA. The chain is built from TRDV1 and TRDJ1; TRDD3 matches at 12 bases. Because TCRdb records no J gene, it was assigned here through a match of the DNA to germline. Germline V gives CDR1 TSWWSYY, CDR2 QGS. Unmatched junction bases numbered 29, after V lost 5 bases and J lost 4 bases. CDR3 length: 23 residues. This CDR3 reads CALGPSSYIGLGAGGYVRDKLIF. In DNA, the CDR3 is TGTGCTCTTGGGCCTTCTTCCTACATAGGGTTGGGGGCTGGGGGATACGTCCGCGATAAACTCATCTTT.

In the case of this clone: The TCRdb record carries a much larger clone's protein, which differs from this DNA's translation at residue 3; a read error is the likely cause, and the protein listed here is the DNA translation. The rearrangement uses TRDV3 and TRDJ1; no clear D. The CDR3 is 16 residues long. Trimming stripped 4 bases from V and 0 bases from J, with 21 bases between. CDR1 is TVYSNPD and CDR2 is GDNSRS in the germline V gene (reference sequence). The CDR3 reads CASSGSLKLYTDKLIF. The CDR3 DNA reads as TGTGCCTCTAGTGGTTCCCTTAAGCTGTACACCGATAAACTCATCTTT. The full variable domain, in which reference TRDV3 and TRDJ1 provide the parts outside the CDR3, is CDKVTQSSPDQTVASGSEVVLLCTYDTVYSNPDLFWYRIRPDYSFQFVFYGDNSRSEGADFTQGRFSVKHILTQKAFHLVISPVRTEDSATYYCASSGSLKLYTDKLIFGKGTRVTVEP.

This clone was observed a handful of times. TCRdb shows a much larger clone's protein in place of this DNA's translation, and the two differ at residue 3, likely through a read error; the protein shown is translated from the DNA. The J gene is TRDJ1, the V gene TRDV1; 7 nucleotides match TRDD3. The J gene, missing from TCRdb, was assigned here through DNA to germline matching. The CDR3 is 22 residues long. Germline values: CDR1 TSWWSYY, CDR2 QGS. This CDR3 reads CAPGEPGPSNTGASSEADKLIF. The CDR3 coding sequence is TGTGCTCCTGGGGAACCAGGCCCCTCCAATACTGGGGCATCTAGTGAGGCCGATAAACTCATCTTT.

In its sample, this clone was seen a few times. TCRdb records a much larger clone's protein for this DNA, with a difference at residue 16 that likely arises from a read error; the protein given is the translation of the DNA. This chain joins TRDV1 and TRDJ1, with D perhaps being TRDD2 or TRDD3 (7 bases each). This CDR3 has 18 amino acids. Germline CDR1 is TSWWSYY and CDR2 is QGS. The CDR3 sequence: CALGVISYLGVNTDKPIF. CDR3 coding DNA: TGTGCTCTTGGGGTCATTTCCTACCTGGGGGTTAACACCGATAAACCCATCTTT.

The table lists this clone with a few counts. TCRdb lists the protein of a much larger clone for this DNA, which differs at residue 15, so this is likely a read error; the protein given here is translated from the DNA itself. The V gene reported is TRDV2; the J gene is uncalled; TRDD3 is taken as the D call from the table, unchecked against the DNA. The CDR3 length is 17 residues. Germline CDR1 is GEAIGNYY and CDR2 is EKD. The CDR3 DNA follows: TGTGCCTGTGACATGGTAGGGGATACGCGATTCACCGATAAACCCATCTTT. Its translation is CACDMVGDTRFTDKPIF.

The table lists this clone with many counts. A far bigger clonotype differs at one base, so this is likely a read error. The chain carries TRDV1 and TRDJ1, with D possibly TRDD2 on 9 matching bases. Per germline, CDR1 TSWWSYY and CDR2 QGS. There are 20 residues in the CDR3. CDR3 region: CALGELSFLREGYGTDKPIF. The CDR3, as DNA: TGTGCTCTTGGGGAACTCTCCTTCCTACGGGAGGGATACGGCACCGATAAACCCATCTTT.

This clone was detected a few times. Given a far larger clone just one base away, this is likely a sequencing read error. The same CDR3 also results from other DNA sequences found in this sample. V gene TRDV1 combines with J gene TRDJ1, with D uncertain. V was cut by 2 bases and J by 3 bases, with 19 bases left in between. Germline assignment: CDR1 TSWWSYY and CDR2 QGS. The CDR3 contains 17 residues. The CDR3 DNA reads TGTGCTCTTGGGGAAGGAACGAGGAGCCCGTCCTCCGATAAACTCATCTTT. Its protein product is CALGEGTRSPSSDKLIF.

Turning to this clone: The protein TCRdb lists belongs to a much larger clone and differs from this DNA's translation at residue 21, which points to a read error; the protein shown is made from the DNA. With the J gene uncalled, the V gene is TRDV1; the table calls TRDD3, which could not be checked here. CDR1 TSWWSYY and CDR2 QGS come from the germline V gene. The CDR3 spans 22 residues. The CDR3 spells CALGEPPDSTGTRPILADKLTF. CDR3 DNA sequence: TGTGCTCTTGGGGAACCCCCGGATTCCACGGGGACTAGGCCGATTTTGGCCGATAAACTCACCTTT.

This clone was recorded at least ten times. Distinct nucleotide sequences in the sample also encode this CDR3. The chain links TRDV1 to TRDJ1, with 7 bases that match TRDD3. The junction had 13 bases not matched to a gene; V was cut back by 3 bases and J by 0 bases. The CDR3 totals 18 residues. Looked up from germline, CDR1 is TSWWSYY and CDR2 is QGS. The CDR3 DNA sequence: TGTGCTCTTGGGGAGATTGGGCTGGGGGTCCCGTACACCGATAAACTCATCTTT. The encoded protein is CALGEIGLGVPYTDKLIF.

The table lists this clone with a few counts. A far larger clone is one nucleotide away, so this likely arose from a read error. Within the sample, other DNA sequences also encode this same CDR3. The chain recombines TRDV2 with TRDJ1; the match to TRDD3 covers 13 bases. TCRdb supplies no J gene; here it was assigned by aligning the nucleotide sequence to germline. In germline, CDR1 is GEAIGNYY, CDR2 EKD. The CDR3 runs 18 residues. CDR3 nucleotides: TGCGCCTGTGACACGCTGACTGGGGGATACGGTAAGGCCGATAAACTCATCTTT. It specifies CACDTLTGGYGKADKLIF.

This clone was recorded a few times. TCRdb lists the protein of a much larger clone for this DNA, which differs at residue 13, so this is likely a read error; the protein given here is translated from the DNA itself. V gene TRDV1 combines with J gene TRDJ1; TRDD3 agrees at 9 bases. TCRdb lists no J gene, so it was determined here by aligning the DNA to germline. CDR1 is TSWWSYY, CDR2 QGS, per germline. The CDR3 length is 20 residues. With 2 bases clipped from V and 2 bases from J, the junction kept 18 bases outside the gene matches. In nucleotides, the CDR3 is TGTGCTCTTGGGGAAACCCGGTATTGGGGGATATATCCCCATACCGATAAACTCATCTTT. Its translation: CALGETRYWGIYPHTDKLIF.

This clone was counted at least ten times. A single base is all that separates this from a far larger clone, so a read error is likely. The rearrangement links TRAV38-2/DV8 to TRDJ1, with 12 bases fitting TRDD3. With V trimmed by 0 bases and J by 0 bases, 24 bases remained unmatched. The length of the CDR3 is 24 residues. From germline, CDR1 is TSESDYY and CDR2 QEAYKQQN. As DNA, the CDR3 is TGTGCTTATAGGAGCGGGCCTTCCTACGGCTACTGGGGGATACTGAAGGGGTACACCGATAAACTCATCTTT. Its protein product is CAYRSGPSYGYWGILKGYTDKLIF.

This clone was picked up a small number of times. This is likely an artifact of a read error, given a far larger clone one base away. This CDR3 is also generated by other DNA sequences in the sample. V gene TRDV2 was called; the J gene was not; TRDD3 reflects the table's D call only, with no check against the DNA. CDR3 length equals 23 residues. Germline V CDR1 and CDR2: GEAIGNYY, EKD. The CDR3 nucleotides read TGTGCCTGTGACACCATTGACTCTTCCTGGAAGACTGGGGATGTTACGGCGACCGATAAGCTCATCTTT. Its protein product is CACDTIDSSWKTGDVTATDKLIF.

CDR3 region: CALGEYLLPRITGGYSTDKLIF. The CDR3 bases are TGTGCTCTTGGGGAATACCTCCTCCCCCGAATTACTGGGGGATACTCTACCGATAAACTCATCTTT. The chain carries TRDV1 and TRDJ1, with 12 bases matching TRDD3. The J gene comes from matching the DNA to germline here; TCRdb lacks it. The length of the CDR3 is 22 residues. Losses at the gene ends were 2 bases for V and 2 bases for J; bases not matched to a gene: 21. In germline, CDR1 is TSWWSYY, CDR2 QGS.